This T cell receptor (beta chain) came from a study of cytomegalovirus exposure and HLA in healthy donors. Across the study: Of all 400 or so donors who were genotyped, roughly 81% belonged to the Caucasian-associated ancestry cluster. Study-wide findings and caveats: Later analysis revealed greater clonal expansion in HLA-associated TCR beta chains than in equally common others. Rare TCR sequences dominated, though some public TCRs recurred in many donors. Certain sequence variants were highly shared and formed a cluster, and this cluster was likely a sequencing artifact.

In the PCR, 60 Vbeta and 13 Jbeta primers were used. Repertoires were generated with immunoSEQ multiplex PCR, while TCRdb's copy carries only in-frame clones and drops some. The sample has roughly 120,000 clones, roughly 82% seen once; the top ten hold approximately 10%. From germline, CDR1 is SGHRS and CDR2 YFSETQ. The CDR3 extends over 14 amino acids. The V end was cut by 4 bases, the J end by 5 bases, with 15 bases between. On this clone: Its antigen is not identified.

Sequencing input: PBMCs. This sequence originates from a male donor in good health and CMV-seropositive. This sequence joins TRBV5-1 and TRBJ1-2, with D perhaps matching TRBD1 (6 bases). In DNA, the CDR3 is TGCGCCAGCAGCCCAAAGGACAGCCTATATGGCTACACCTTC. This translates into CASSPKDSLYGYTF. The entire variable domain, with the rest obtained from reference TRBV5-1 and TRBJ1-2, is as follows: KAGVTQTPRYLIKTRGQQVTLSCSPISGHRSVSWYQQTPGQGLQFLFEYFSETQRNKGNFPGRFSGRQFSNSRSEMNVSTLELGDSALYLCASSPKDSLYGYTFGSGTRLTVV.